The T cell receptor beta chain described here comes from a study of beta chain features in type 1 diabetes. Overall study: Patients looked much like healthy donors when it came to age, gender and cell yields.

Expressed TCRB transcripts were sequenced because the isolated RNA had all been reverse transcribed beforehand. The repertoire was sequenced with immunoSEQ multiplex PCR; TCRdb's copy has only in-frame clones and lacks some. The table shows about half a million clones, with 11% occurring only once. Study-level points and caveats: Lower insertion and higher deletion counts appeared at VDJ junctions in type 1 diabetes patients. Researchers caution that PCR might favor shorter templates, equally among patients and controls.

A word on this clone: Its antigen is unidentified.

CDR1 MNHEY and CDR2 SVGAGI come from the germline V gene. Trimming stripped 5 bases from V and 4 bases from J, with 15 bases between. The CDR3 contains 15 residues. Averaging around 120 mL, one heparinised blood draw came from each individual donor. This chain links TRBV6-5 with TRBJ1-5; tentatively, D is TRBD1 (6 bases). This receptor was identified in a woman between 18 and 29 years old in good health. The sequencing input was naive CD4+ T cells from blood. CDR3 sequence: CASSRTRGGNQPQHF. In DNA form, the CDR3 reads TGTGCCAGCAGTCGCACCAGAGGGGGGAATCAGCCCCAGCATTTT.